The clone carrying this T cell receptor (beta chain) was seen at least ten times. Its antigen is currently unknown. The sample is drawn from a study of metastatic and nonmetastatic thyroid tumors. Study at large: Both malignant and benign thyroid patients supplied peripheral blood and tumor or nodule tissue samples, across which the repertoires of these patients were then compared. Study-level results: Compared with benign nodules, malignant thyroid tumors were reported to have significantly higher TCR beta diversity in both blood and tumor.

Each patient went into thyroid surgery without having received any treatment. Source study methods: What underpinned the distant-metastasis classifier for papillary thyroid cancer was the set of CDR3 differences across clinicopathological groups. Using MiXCR, TCRdb re-called clones from the PCR reads. What appears here as the V and J calls and clone size reflects TCRdb's work, not the paper's. The table shows roughly 40,000 clones, with 17% occurring only once. The source material was blood. The source is a male donor with papillary thyroid cancer or a benign thyroid nodule (not recorded which). Some clones in this sample may be carry-over from other donors' samples.

The CDR3 spells CASTSQGWGQGNNEQFF. The CDR3 nucleotides read TGTGCCAGTACCTCTCAAGGCTGGGGACAGGGGAACAATGAGCAGTTCTTC. The chain has TRBV19 and TRBJ2-1; 10 nucleotides align to TRBD1. This CDR3 is built from 17 residues. Trimming took 7 bases from V and 5 from J; bases not matched to a gene: 14. In germline, CDR1 is LNHDA, CDR2 SQIVND (reference sequence).